The 9 T cell receptor beta chains below come from one sample, sequenced in a study of blood T cells in healthy people across ages. Using a J-beta primer mix together with a sample-barcoded 5' primer, a second PCR was run for about 6 to 11 cycles. One entry per CDR3 protein, called by TCRdb with MiXCR from the 5' RACE reads. The sample lists about 800,000 distinct CDR3 sequences; around 25% were seen once. These data are also associated with another study on T cells of mothers and their children.

The specimen sequenced was blood. All receptors derive from a boy between 10 and 17 years old in good health.

The chain has TRBV19 and TRBJ2-7, with D perhaps matching TRBD2 (6 bases). Germline V gene sequence: CDR1 LNHDA, CDR2 SQIVND (reference sequence). CDR3 length: 14 residues. Between the trimmed V and J ends, which lost 1 base and 3 bases, there was a span of 10 bases. The CDR3 DNA sequence: TGTGCCAGTAGTATAGCTGGAGGGGACTACGAGCAGTACTTC. It encodes CASSIAGGDYEQYF.

Here the CDR3 DNA reads TGTGCCAGCAGTTCCCCCCGGACTACCGGCTCCTACGAGCAGTACTTC. Amino acids: CASSSPRTTGSYEQYF. V is TRBV28 and J is TRBJ2-7; maybe TRBD2 (6 bases). This CDR3 is built from 16 residues. V shed 4 bases and J shed 0 bases, with 16 bases lying between them. CDR1 is MDHEN, CDR2 SYDVKM, per germline.

In this sample, this clonotype turned up a few times. The chain is built from TRBV20-1 and TRBJ2-5; D gene uncertain. The end of the DNA fits TRBJ2-1 better, so the J call may be wrong. There are 11 residues in the CDR3. Germline CDR1 is DFQATT and CDR2 is SNEGSKA (reference sequence). The CDR3 DNA follows: TGCAGTGCTAGACATGACACCGAGCAGTTCTTC. This translates into CSARHDTEQFF.

The chain has TRBV24-1 and TRBJ2-5; 8 nucleotides align to TRBD1. Germline CDR1 is KGHDR and CDR2 is SFDVKD. The CDR3 contains 17 residues. Trimming removed 1 base from V and 6 bases from J; junction bases left unmatched: 12. CDR3 region: CATSDFSTGQGLKTQYF. DNA for the CDR3: TGTGCCACCAGTGATTTTTCGACAGGACAGGGCCTGAAGACCCAGTACTTC.

This clonotype has a handful of counts. The chain employs TRBV20-1 and TRBJ2-5, with 8 bases lining up with TRBD2. Germline CDR1 reads DFQATT; CDR2 reads SNEGSKA (reference sequence). This CDR3 region has 17 residues. The ends lost 0 bases at V and 5 bases at J; junction bases unmatched: 14. CDR3 sequence reads: CSARDQSAAGVGETQYF. CDR3 DNA sequence: TGCAGTGCTAGAGATCAGAGTGCAGCGGGAGTAGGGGAGACCCAGTACTTC.

V and J are TRBV7-9 and TRBJ2-5, with D possibly TRBD1 on 5 matching bases. The end of the DNA is better explained by TRBJ2-7, so the J call may be wrong. Looked up from germline, CDR1 is SEHNR and CDR2 is FQNEAQ (reference sequence). The CDR3 has 14 residues. The CDR3 is CASSLEDSTYEQYF. Written as DNA, the CDR3 is TGTGCCAGCAGCCTAGAAGACAGTACCTACGAGCAGTACTTC.

V gene TRBV18 combines with J gene TRBJ2-1; the match to TRBD2 covers 13 bases. Per the germline V gene, CDR1 is KGHSH and CDR2 is LQKENI. The CDR3 covers 16 residues. V lost 3 bases to trimming and J lost 2 bases; unmatched junction nucleotides: 1. The CDR3 loop reads CASSPGLAGAYNEQFF. As DNA, the CDR3 is TGTGCCAGCTCACCCGGACTAGCGGGAGCCTACAATGAGCAGTTCTTC.

The chain uses TRBV20-1 and TRBJ2-5; 7 positions match TRBD1. The CDR3 length is 15 residues. The germline CDR1 and CDR2 sequences are DFQATT and SNEGSKA (reference sequence). V lost 3 bases, J lost 2 bases, and 9 bases stayed unmatched. The CDR3 sequence is CSASKQGQWQETQYF. The DNA for the CDR3 is TGCAGTGCTAGCAAACAGGGACAGTGGCAAGAGACCCAGTACTTC.

The chain carries TRBV2 and TRBJ2-7; 7 bases align to TRBD2. Germline CDR1 SNHLY, CDR2 FYNNEI. The CDR3 runs to 16 residues. Unmatched junction bases numbered 9, after V lost 3 bases and J lost 1 base. In nucleotides, the CDR3 is TGTGCCAGCAGTGACTTGGGTGCTAGCGGTTCCTACGAGCAGTACTTC. Its protein is CASSDLGASGSYEQYF. Based on the CDR3 plus reference TRBV2 and TRBJ2-7, the full variable domain is EPEVTQTPSHQVTQMGQEVILRCVPISNHLYFYWYRQILGQKVEFLVSFYNNEISEKSEIFDDQFSVERPDGSNFTLKIRSTKLEDSAMYFCASSDLGASGSYEQYFGPGTRLTVT.